One and the same sample provided the 20 T cell receptor beta chains below, sequenced in a study of cytomegalovirus exposure and HLA in healthy donors. 60 Vbeta and 13 Jbeta primers were used in PCR. Method: immunoSEQ multiplex PCR; TCRdb's copy keeps in-frame clones and lacks some. The sample has some 150,000 clones; less than 80% are singletons. Material for sequencing was PBMCs. These receptors were taken from a man in his forties in good health and CMV-seronegative.

Only a few counts were recorded for this clone. CDR3 in DNA: TGTGCCAGCAGTGCCGCAGGCCCCAATCAGCCCCAGCATTTT. Its translation: CASSAAGPNQPQHF. The chain couples TRBV11-2 to TRBJ1-5; D is uncertain. The CDR3 length is 14 residues. The germline V gene encodes CDR1 SGHAT and CDR2 FQNNGV. V lost 6 bases, J lost 3 bases, and 12 bases lay in between.

This clone was recorded a few times. The chain joins TRBV9 to TRBJ2-3; D might be TRBD2 (5 bases). The CDR3 extends over 14 amino acids. CDR1 and CDR2 from the germline V gene are SGDLS and YYNGEE. Trimming stripped 2 bases from V and 4 bases from J, with 11 bases between. This CDR3 reads CASSVRTRADTQYF. CDR3 sequence (DNA): TGTGCCAGCAGCGTCCGAACTAGAGCAGATACGCAGTATTTT.

The chain joins TRBV2 to TRBJ2-7, with D perhaps TRBD2 (5 bases). CDR1 is SNHLY, CDR2 FYNNEI, per germline. V lost 4 bases, J lost 5 bases, and 21 bases lay in between. This CDR3 has 16 amino acids. For the CDR3, the DNA is TGTGCCAGCAGTGCGCCCCACACTAGGAGGTCCCACGAGCAGTACTTC. This codes for CASSAPHTRRSHEQYF. The full variable domain, rest sourced from reference TRBV2 and TRBJ2-7, is EPEVTQTPSHQVTQMGQEVILRCVPISNHLYFYWYRQILGQKVEFLVSFYNNEISEKSEIFDDQFSVERPDGSNFTLKIRSTKLEDSAMYFCASSAPHTRRSHEQYFGPGTRLTVT.

This clone turned up a few times. The chain recombines TRBV14 with TRBJ1-2; a possible D gene is TRBD1 (6 bases). Per germline, CDR1 SGHDN and CDR2 FVKESK. The ends were cut back, 4 bases at V and 4 bases at J, with 13 bases in the middle. The CDR3 is 14 amino acids. The chain's CDR3 is CASSPNRASYGYTF. CDR3 coding DNA: TGTGCCAGCAGCCCCAACAGGGCGAGCTATGGCTACACCTTC.

CDR3 in amino acids: CASSGGATNEKLFF. The CDR3 region has the DNA TGTGCCAGCAGTGGGGGGGCAACTAATGAAAAACTGTTTTTT. This rearrangement joins TRBV6-1 to TRBJ1-4; possible D gene TRBD1, 5 bases. V lost 4 bases and J 0 bases, leaving 6 bases between the germline ends. The CDR3 contains 14 residues. The germline gives CDR1 MNHNS, CDR2 SASEGT.

The chain couples TRBV7-9 to TRBJ2-7, with 9 bases aligning to TRBD1. Trimming took 5 bases from V and 3 from J; bases not matched to a gene: 5. The germline CDR1 and CDR2 sequences are SEHNR and FQNEAQ (reference sequence). The CDR3 is made up of 14 amino acids. This CDR3 reads CASSQRQGGYEQYF. CDR3 DNA sequence: TGTGCCAGCAGCCAAAGACAGGGGGGCTACGAGCAGTACTTC.

This rearrangement joins TRBV7-2 to TRBJ1-6; 9 positions agree with TRBD1. Germline CDR1 and CDR2: SGHTA and FQGNSA. CDR3 length equals 14 residues. V lost 6 bases, J lost 7 bases, and 4 bases stayed unmatched. CDR3 loop: CASSTDRGNSPLHF. The DNA for the CDR3 is TGTGCCAGCAGTACGGACAGGGGCAATTCACCCCTCCACTTT.

The rearrangement links TRBV19 to TRBJ2-2; D uncertain. Looked up from germline, CDR1 is LNHDA and CDR2 is SQIVND (reference sequence). With 5 bases removed from V and 5 bases from J, the gap between germline ends came to 12 bases. CDR3 length equals 14 residues. The CDR3 sequence is CASSVRLGTGELFF. DNA of the CDR3: TGTGCCAGTAGTGTCAGACTTGGGACCGGGGAGCTGTTTTTT.

The chain joins TRBV6-5 to TRBJ1-3, with a tentative D call TRBD1 (6 bases). The CDR3 has 14 amino acids. Trimming removed 5 bases at V and 2 bases at J, with 10 bases between. The germline V gene encodes CDR1 MNHEY and CDR2 SVGAGI. The CDR3 bases are TGTGCCAGCAGTCGGACAGAAACTGGAAACACCATATATTTT. The encoded protein is CASSRTETGNTIYF.

CDR3 protein: CASSFQAASYNEQFF. CDR3 DNA: TGTGCCAGCAGCTTTCAAGCGGCATCCTACAATGAGCAGTTCTTC. The chain employs TRBV7-9 and TRBJ2-1; possible D gene TRBD2, 5 bases. V was shortened by 3 bases and J by 1 base, with 10 bases between the two germline ends. Germline loops: CDR1 SEHNR, CDR2 FQNEAQ (reference sequence). This CDR3 region has 15 residues.

The chain uses TRBV13 and TRBJ1-6; no definite D call. Trimming shortened V by 1 base and J by 1 base, and 8 bases separated the two germline ends. The CDR3 is 16 amino acids. Germline V gives CDR1 PRHDT, CDR2 FYEKMQ (reference sequence). Here the CDR3 reads CASSLEGGSYNSPLHF. The CDR3 coding sequence is TGTGCCAGCAGCTTAGAAGGCGGATCCTATAATTCACCCCTCCACTTT. Filled out from reference TRBV13 and TRBJ1-6, the complete variable domain reads AAGVIQSPRHLIKEKRETATLKCYPIPRHDTVYWYQQGPGQDPQFLISFYEKMQSDKGSIPDRFSAQQFSDYHSELNMSSLELGDSALYFCASSLEGGSYNSPLHFGNGTRLTVT.

The genes are TRBV6-4 and TRBJ1-5; the D is unclear. The germline gives CDR1 MRHNA, CDR2 SNTAGT. The CDR3 length is 13 residues. Trimming stripped 5 bases from V and 7 bases from J, with 12 bases between. The CDR3: CASSIWAGQPQHF. Here the CDR3 DNA reads TGTGCCAGCAGTATCTGGGCGGGACAGCCCCAGCATTTT.

This clone was seen just once. The gene calls are TRBV29-1 and TRBJ1-1; perhaps TRBD1 as D (5 bases). Between the trimmed V and J ends, which lost 6 bases and 0 bases, there was a span of 11 bases. The CDR3 is 13 residues long. Germline CDR1 SQVTM, CDR2 ANQGSEA. In nucleotides, the CDR3 is TGCAGCGTAACGGACAATATGAACACTGAAGCTTTCTTT. This codes for CSVTDNMNTEAFF.

This chain uses TRBV4-3 with TRBJ2-3; 8 bases align to TRBD2. Germline V lookup: CDR1 LGHNA, CDR2 YSLEER. The J segment lost 4 bases and the V segment lost 0 bases, leaving 3 bases of the junction unmatched. This CDR3 is 15 amino acids long. CDR3 nucleotides: TGCGCCAGCAGCCAAGATTCGGGGGGGCCAGATACGCAGTATTTT. Translation: CASSQDSGGPDTQYF.

J is TRBJ1-1 and V is TRBV10-2, with D possibly being TRBD1 (6 bases). The CDR3 extends over 17 amino acids. The V gene lost 5 bases and the J gene lost 10 bases, with 29 bases spanning the gap. CDR1 is WSHSY, CDR2 SAAADI, per germline. The CDR3, as DNA: TGCGCCAGCAGTAGCAAAGACAGCGCAGGGGCTACGGTGGGAGCTTTCTTT. This translates into CASSSKDSAGATVGAFF.

In DNA, the CDR3 is TGTGCCAGCAGTTATGACAGGGGACGCGGCTACACCTTC. Amino acids: CASSYDRGRGYTF. The chain combines TRBV6-5 with TRBJ1-2; 8 bases agree with TRBD1. The CDR3 has 13 residues. The V gene's germline CDR1 is MNHEY and CDR2 SVGAGI. V lost 3 bases, J lost 8 bases, and 5 bases stayed unmatched.

V gene TRBV11-1 combines with J gene TRBJ1-4, with 9 bases fitting TRBD1. V shed 0 bases, J shed 5 bases, and the junction held 4 bases outside the gene matches. Germline CDR1 SGHAT, CDR2 FQDESV (reference sequence). The CDR3 totals 16 residues. CDR3 sequence: CASSLAPTGGNEKLFF. CDR3 DNA sequence: TGTGCCAGCAGCTTAGCCCCGACAGGGGGGAATGAAAAACTGTTTTTT.

The chain has TRBV9 and TRBJ1-2; D call uncertain. There are 13 residues in the CDR3. V shed 0 bases and J shed 8 bases, with 11 bases lying between them. Germline CDR1 SGDLS, CDR2 YYNGEE. CDR3 sequence: CASSVGGFGGYTF. CDR3 sequence (DNA): TGTGCCAGCAGCGTAGGAGGGTTTGGCGGCTACACCTTC.

The CDR3 DNA follows: TGTGCCAGCAGCGCCCGGACTAACTACGAGCAGTACTTC. Translating gives CASSARTNYEQYF. The chain carries TRBV7-9 and TRBJ2-7; D may be TRBD2 (6 bases). The CDR3 totals 13 residues. Between the trimmed V and J ends, which lost 5 bases and 3 bases, there was a span of 11 bases. The germline CDR1 and CDR2 sequences are SEHNR and FQNEAQ (reference sequence). Filled out from reference TRBV7-9 and TRBJ2-7, the complete variable domain reads DTGVSQNPRHKITKRGQNVTFRCDPISEHNRLYWYRQTLGQGPEFLTYFQNEAQLEKSRLLSDRFSAERPKGSFSTLEIQRTEQGDSAMYLCASSARTNYEQYFGPGTRLTVT.

The chain recombines TRBV25-1 with TRBJ2-3, with 15 bases lining up with TRBD2. This CDR3 is 17 amino acids long. The germline V gene encodes CDR1 MGHDK and CDR2 SYGVNS. V was pared by 7 bases and J by 4 bases, with 9 bases of the junction left unmatched. Here the CDR3 DNA reads TGTGCCAGCAAACCGGGACTAGCGGGGGGCGTCTCAGATACGCAGTATTTT. Translation gives CASKPGLAGGVSDTQYF.